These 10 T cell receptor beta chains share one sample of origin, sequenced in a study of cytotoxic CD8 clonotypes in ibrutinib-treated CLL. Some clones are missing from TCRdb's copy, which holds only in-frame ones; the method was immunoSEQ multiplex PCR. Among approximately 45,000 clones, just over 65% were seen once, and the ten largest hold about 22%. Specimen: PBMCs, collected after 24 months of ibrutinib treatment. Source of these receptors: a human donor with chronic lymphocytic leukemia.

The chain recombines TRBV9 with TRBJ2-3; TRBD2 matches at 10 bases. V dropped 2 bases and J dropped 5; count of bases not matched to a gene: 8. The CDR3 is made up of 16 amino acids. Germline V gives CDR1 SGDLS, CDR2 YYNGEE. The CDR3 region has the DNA TGTGCCAGCAGCGTGGAACTAGCGGGGTCAGGAGATACGCAGTATTTT. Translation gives CASSVELAGSGDTQYF.

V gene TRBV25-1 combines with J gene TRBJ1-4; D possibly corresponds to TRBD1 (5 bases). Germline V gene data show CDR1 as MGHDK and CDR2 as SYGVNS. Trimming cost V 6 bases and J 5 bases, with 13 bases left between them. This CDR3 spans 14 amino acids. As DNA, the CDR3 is TGTGCCAGCAGACACACGGGGGGGAATGAAAAACTGTTTTTT. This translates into CASRHTGGNEKLFF.

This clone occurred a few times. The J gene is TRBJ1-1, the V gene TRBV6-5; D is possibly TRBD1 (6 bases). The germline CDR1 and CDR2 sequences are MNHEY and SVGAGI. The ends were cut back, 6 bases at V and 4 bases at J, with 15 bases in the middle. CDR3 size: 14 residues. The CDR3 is CASRKGVDTTEAFF. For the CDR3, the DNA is TGTGCCAGCAGAAAGGGGGTGGACACCACTGAAGCTTTCTTT.

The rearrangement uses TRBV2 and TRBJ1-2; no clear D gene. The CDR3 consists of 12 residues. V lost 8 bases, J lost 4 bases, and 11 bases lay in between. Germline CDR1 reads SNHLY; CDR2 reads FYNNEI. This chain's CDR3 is CASLRQSYGYTF. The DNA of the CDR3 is TGTGCCAGCCTTAGACAATCCTATGGCTACACCTTC.

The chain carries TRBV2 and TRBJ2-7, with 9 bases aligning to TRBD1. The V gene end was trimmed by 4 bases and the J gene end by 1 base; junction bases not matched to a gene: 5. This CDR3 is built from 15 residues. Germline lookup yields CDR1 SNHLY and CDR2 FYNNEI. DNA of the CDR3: TGTGCCAGCAGTGGCCGGGACAGGGTATCCTACGAGCAGTACTTC. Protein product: CASSGRDRVSYEQYF. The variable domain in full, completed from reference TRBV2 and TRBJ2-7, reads EPEVTQTPSHQVTQMGQEVILRCVPISNHLYFYWYRQILGQKVEFLVSFYNNEISEKSEIFDDQFSVERPDGSNFTLKIRSTKLEDSAMYFCASSGRDRVSYEQYFGPGTRLTVT.

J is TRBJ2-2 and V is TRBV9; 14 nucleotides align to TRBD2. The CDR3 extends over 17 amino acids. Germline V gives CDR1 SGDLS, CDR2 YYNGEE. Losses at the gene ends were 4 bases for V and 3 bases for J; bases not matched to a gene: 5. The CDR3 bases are TGTGCCAGCAGCTTCGGACTAGCGGGAGGTTACACCGGGGAGCTGTTTTTT. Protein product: CASSFGLAGGYTGELFF. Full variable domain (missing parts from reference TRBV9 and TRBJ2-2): DSGVTQTPKHLITATGQRVTLRCSPRSGDLSVYWYQQSLDQGLQFLIQYYNGEERAKGNILERFSAQQFPDLHSELNLSSLELGDSALYFCASSFGLAGGYTGELFFGEGSRLTVL.

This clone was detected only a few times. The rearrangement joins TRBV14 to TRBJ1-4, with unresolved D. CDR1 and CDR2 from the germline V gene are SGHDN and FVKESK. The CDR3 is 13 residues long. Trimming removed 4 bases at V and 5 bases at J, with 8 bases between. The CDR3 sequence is CASSRALNEKLFF. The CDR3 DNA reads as TGTGCCAGCAGCCGTGCCCTAAATGAAAAACTGTTTTTT.

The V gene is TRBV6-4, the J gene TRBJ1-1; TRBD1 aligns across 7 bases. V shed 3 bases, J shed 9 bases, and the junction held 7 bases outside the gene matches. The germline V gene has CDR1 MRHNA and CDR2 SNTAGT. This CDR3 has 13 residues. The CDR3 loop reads CASSEMQGGKAFF. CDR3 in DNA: TGTGCCAGCAGTGAAATGCAGGGGGGGAAAGCTTTCTTT.

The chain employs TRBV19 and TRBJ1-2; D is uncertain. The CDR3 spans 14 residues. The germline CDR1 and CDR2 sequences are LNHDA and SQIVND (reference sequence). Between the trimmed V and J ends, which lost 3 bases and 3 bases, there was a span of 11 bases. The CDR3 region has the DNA TGTGCCAGTAGTATTAGGGCAAGAGACTATGGCTACACCTTC. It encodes CASSIRARDYGYTF.

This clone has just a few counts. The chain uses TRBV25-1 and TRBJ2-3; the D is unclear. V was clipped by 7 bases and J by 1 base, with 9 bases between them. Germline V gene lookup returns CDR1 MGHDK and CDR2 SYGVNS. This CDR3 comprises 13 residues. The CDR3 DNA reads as TGTGCCAGCATCAACAGTGGCACAGATACGCAGTATTTT. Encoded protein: CASINSGTDTQYF.